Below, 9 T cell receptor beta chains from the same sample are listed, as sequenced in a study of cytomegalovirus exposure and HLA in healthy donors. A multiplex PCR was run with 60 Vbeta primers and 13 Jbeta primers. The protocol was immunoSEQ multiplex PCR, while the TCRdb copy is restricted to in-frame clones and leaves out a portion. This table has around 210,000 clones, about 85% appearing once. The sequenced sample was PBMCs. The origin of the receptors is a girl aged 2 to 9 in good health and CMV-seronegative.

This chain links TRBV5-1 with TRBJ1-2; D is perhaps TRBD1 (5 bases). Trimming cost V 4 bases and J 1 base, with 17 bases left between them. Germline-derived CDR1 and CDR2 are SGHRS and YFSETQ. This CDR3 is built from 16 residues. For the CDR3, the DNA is TGCGCCAGCAGCATCGGGGGGGTCTCTTTTAACTATGGCTACACCTTC. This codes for CASSIGGVSFNYGYTF.

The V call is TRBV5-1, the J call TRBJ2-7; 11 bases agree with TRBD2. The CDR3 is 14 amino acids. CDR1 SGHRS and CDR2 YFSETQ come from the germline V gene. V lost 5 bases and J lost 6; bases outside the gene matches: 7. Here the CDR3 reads CASSSGTSGREQYF. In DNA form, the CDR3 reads TGCGCCAGCAGTTCCGGGACTAGCGGACGCGAGCAGTACTTC. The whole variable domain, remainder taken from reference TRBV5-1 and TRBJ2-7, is KAGVTQTPRYLIKTRGQQVTLSCSPISGHRSVSWYQQTPGQGLQFLFEYFSETQRNKGNFPGRFSGRQFSNSRSEMNVSTLELGDSALYLCASSSGTSGREQYFGPGTRLTVT.

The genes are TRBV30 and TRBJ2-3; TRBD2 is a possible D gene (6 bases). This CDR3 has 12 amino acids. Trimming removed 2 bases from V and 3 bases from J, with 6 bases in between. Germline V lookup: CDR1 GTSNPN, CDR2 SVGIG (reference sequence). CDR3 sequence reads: CAWSRGTDTQYF. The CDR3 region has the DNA TGTGCCTGGAGTCGGGGGACAGATACGCAGTATTTT.

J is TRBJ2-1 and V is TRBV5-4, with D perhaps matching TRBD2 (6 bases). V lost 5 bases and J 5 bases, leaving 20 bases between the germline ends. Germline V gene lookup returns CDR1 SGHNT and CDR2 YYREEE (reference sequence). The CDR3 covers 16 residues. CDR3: CASSPVRGGADNEQFF. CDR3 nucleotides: TGTGCCAGCAGTCCCGTACGGGGCGGGGCAGACAATGAGCAGTTCTTC.

The CDR3 spells CASSLVDTTSEQFF. As DNA, the CDR3 is TGTGCCAGCAGCTTAGTGGACACAACCTCTGAGCAGTTCTTC. The rearrangement joins TRBV7-9 to TRBJ2-1; TRBD1 is a possible D gene (5 bases). The germline CDR1 and CDR2 sequences are SEHNR and FQNEAQ (reference sequence). The CDR3 contains 14 residues. The V and J ends lost 1 base and 9 bases respectively, with 13 bases between them.

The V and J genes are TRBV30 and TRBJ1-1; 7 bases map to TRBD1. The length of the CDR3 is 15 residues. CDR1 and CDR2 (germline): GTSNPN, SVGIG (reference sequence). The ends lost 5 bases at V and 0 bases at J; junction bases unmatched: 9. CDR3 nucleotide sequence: TGTGCCTGGTCGGGACAGCTTCTCATGAACACTGAAGCTTTCTTT. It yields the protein CAWSGQLLMNTEAFF. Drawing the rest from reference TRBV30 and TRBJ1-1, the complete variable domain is SQTIHQWPATLVQPVGSPLSLECTVEGTSNPNLYWYRQAAGRGLQLLFYSVGIGQISSEVPQNLSASRPQDRQFILSSKKLLLSDSGFYLCAWSGQLLMNTEAFFGQGTRLTVV.

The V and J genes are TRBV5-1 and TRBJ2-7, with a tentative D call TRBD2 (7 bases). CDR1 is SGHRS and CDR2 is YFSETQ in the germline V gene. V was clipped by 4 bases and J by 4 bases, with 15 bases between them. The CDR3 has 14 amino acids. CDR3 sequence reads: CASSRGERGYEQYF. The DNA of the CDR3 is TGCGCCAGCAGCCGGGGGGAAAGGGGGTACGAGCAGTACTTC.

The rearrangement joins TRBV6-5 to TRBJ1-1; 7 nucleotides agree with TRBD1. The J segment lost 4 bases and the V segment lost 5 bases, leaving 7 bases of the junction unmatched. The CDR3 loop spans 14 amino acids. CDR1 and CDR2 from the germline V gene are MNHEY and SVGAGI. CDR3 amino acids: CASSPTGAPTEAFF. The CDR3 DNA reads TGTGCCAGCAGTCCTACAGGGGCGCCCACTGAAGCTTTCTTT.

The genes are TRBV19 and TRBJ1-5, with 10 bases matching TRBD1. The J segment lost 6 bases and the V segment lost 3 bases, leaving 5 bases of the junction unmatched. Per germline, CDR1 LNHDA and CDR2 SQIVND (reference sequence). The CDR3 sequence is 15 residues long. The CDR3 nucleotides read TGTGCCAGTAGTATTGGGGACAGGGGTACTCAGCCCCAGCATTTT. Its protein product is CASSIGDRGTQPQHF. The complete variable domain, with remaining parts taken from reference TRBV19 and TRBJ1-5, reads DGGITQSPKYLFRKEGQNVTLSCEQNLNHDAMYWYRQDPGQGLRLIYYSQIVNDFQKGDIAEGYSVSREKKESFPLTVTSAQKNPTAFYLCASSIGDRGTQPQHFGDGTRLSIL.